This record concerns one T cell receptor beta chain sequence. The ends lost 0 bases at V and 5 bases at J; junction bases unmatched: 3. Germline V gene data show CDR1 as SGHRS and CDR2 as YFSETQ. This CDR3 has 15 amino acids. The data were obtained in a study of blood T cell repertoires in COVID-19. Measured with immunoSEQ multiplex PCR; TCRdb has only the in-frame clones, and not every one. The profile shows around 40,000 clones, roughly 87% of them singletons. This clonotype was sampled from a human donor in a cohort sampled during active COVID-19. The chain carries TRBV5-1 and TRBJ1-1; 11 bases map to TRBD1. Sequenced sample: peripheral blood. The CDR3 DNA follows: TGCGCCAGCAGCTTGGTCGGGACAGGGGGAACTGAAGCTTTCTTT. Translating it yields CASSLVGTGGTEAFF.